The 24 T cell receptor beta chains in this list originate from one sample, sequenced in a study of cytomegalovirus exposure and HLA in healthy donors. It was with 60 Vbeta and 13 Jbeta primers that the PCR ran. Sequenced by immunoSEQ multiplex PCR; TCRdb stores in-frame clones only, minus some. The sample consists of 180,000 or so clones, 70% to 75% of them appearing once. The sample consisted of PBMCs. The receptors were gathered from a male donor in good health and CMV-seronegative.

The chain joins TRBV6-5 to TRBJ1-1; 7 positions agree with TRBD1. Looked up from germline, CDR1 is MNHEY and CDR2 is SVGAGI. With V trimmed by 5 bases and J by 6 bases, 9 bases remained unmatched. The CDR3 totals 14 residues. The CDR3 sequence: CASSEGGQRAEAFF. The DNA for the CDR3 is TGTGCCAGCAGTGAGGGGGGACAGAGAGCTGAAGCTTTCTTT.

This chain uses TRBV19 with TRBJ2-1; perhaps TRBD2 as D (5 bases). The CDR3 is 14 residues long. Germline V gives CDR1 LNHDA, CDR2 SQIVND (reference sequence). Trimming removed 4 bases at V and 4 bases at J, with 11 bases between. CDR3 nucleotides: TGTGCCAGTAGTACCGGACTGGGTTACAATGAGCAGTTCTTC. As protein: CASSTGLGYNEQFF.

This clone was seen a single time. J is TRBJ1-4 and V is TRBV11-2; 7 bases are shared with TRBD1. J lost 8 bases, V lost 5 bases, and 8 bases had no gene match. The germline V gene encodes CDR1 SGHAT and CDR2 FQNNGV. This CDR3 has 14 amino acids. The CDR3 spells CASSPRQGNEKLFF. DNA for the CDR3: TGTGCCAGCAGCCCCCGACAGGGTAACGAAAAACTGTTTTTT.

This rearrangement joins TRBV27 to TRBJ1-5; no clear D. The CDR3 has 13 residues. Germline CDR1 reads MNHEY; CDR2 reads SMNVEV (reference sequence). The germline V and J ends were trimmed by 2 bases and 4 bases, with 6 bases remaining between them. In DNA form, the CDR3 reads TGTGCCAGCAGTTTAACCGAGAATCAGCCCCAGCATTTT. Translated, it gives CASSLTENQPQHF.

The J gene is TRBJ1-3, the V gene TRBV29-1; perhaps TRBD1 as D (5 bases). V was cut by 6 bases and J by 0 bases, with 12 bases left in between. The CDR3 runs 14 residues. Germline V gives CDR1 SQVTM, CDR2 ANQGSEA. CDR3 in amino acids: CSVALDSSGNTIYF. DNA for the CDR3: TGCAGCGTGGCGCTTGACAGCTCTGGAAACACCATATATTTT.

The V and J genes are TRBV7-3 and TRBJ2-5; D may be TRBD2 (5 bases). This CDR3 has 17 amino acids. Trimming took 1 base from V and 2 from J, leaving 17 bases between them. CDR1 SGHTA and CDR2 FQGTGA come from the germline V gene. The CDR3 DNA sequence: TGTGCCAGCAGCTTAAACGGAGGTCCACGGCAACAAGAGACCCAGTACTTC. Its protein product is CASSLNGGPRQQETQYF.

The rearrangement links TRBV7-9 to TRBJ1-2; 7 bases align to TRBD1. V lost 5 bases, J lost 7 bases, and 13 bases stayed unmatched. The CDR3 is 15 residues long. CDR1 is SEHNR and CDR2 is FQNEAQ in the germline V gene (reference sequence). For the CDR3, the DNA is TGTGCCAGCAGCAAAAACGCAGGGGGGACGGTTGGCTACACCTTC. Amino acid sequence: CASSKNAGGTVGYTF.

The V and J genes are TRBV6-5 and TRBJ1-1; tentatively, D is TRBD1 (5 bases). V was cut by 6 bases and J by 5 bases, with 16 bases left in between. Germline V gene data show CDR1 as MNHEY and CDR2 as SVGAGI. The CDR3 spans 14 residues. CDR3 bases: TGTGCCAGCAGACCGGTGAACAGGCAAACTGAAGCTTTCTTT. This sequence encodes CASRPVNRQTEAFF.

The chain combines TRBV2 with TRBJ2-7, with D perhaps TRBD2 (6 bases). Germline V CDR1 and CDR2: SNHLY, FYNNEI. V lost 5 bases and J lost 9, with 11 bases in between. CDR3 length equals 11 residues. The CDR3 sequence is CASSRSGRQYF. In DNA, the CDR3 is TGTGCCAGCAGTCGATCCGGGAGGCAGTACTTC.

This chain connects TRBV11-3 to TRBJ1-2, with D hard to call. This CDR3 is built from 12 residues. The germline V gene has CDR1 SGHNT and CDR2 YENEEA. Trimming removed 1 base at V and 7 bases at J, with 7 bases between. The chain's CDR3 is CASSLVRFGYTF. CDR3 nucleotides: TGTGCCAGCAGCTTAGTCAGGTTTGGCTACACCTTC.

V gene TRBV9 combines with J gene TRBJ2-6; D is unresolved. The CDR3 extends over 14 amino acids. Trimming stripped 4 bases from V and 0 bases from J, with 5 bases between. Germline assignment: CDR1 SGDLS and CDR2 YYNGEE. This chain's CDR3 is CASSSNSGANVLTF. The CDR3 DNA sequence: TGTGCCAGCAGCTCAAACTCTGGGGCCAACGTCCTGACTTTC.

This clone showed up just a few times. Written as DNA, the CDR3 is TGTGCCAGCGAAAGCGGTAGCACAGATACGCAGTATTTT. Protein product: CASESGSTDTQYF. The chain recombines TRBV28 with TRBJ2-3, with a weak D call TRBD2 (5 bases). Trimming pared 8 bases from V and 0 bases from J, leaving 9 bases between. The CDR3 covers 13 residues. Germline assignment: CDR1 MDHEN and CDR2 SYDVKM.

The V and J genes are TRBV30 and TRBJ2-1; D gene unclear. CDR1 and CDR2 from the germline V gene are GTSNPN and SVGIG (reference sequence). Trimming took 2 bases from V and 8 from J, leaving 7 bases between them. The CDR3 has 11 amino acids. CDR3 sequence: CAWSTEYEQFF. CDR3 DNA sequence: TGTGCCTGGAGTACTGAGTATGAGCAGTTCTTC. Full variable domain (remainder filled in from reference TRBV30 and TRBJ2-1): SQTIHQWPATLVQPVGSPLSLECTVEGTSNPNLYWYRQAAGRGLQLLFYSVGIGQISSEVPQNLSASRPQDRQFILSSKKLLLSDSGFYLCAWSTEYEQFFGPGTRLTVL.

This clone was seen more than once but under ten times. The CDR3 DNA follows: TGCAGCGTTGGGGGACTAGCGGGGGGGGGAGGGGTTGAGCAGTTCTTC. It specifies CSVGGLAGGGGVEQFF. V gene TRBV29-1 combines with J gene TRBJ2-1, with 16 bases lining up with TRBD2. Per germline, CDR1 SQVTM and CDR2 ANQGSEA. With 4 bases clipped from V and 9 bases from J, the junction kept 9 bases outside the gene matches. The CDR3 is 16 residues long.

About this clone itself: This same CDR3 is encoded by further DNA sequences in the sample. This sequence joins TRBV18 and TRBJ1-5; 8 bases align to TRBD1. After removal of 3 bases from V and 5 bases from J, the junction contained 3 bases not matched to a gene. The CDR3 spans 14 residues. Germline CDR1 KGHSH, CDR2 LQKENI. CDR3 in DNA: TGTGCCAGCTCACCCGGACAGGGCGATCAGCCCCAGCATTTT. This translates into CASSPGQGDQPQHF.

The CDR3 DNA is TGTGCCAGCAGCTTAATACTGACGGGCAATGAGCAGTTCTTC. Protein: CASSLILTGNEQFF. The chain employs TRBV7-9 and TRBJ2-1; D is undetermined. This CDR3 spans 14 amino acids. The germline V gene encodes CDR1 SEHNR and CDR2 FQNEAQ (reference sequence). V shed 2 bases and J shed 6 bases, with 11 bases lying between them.

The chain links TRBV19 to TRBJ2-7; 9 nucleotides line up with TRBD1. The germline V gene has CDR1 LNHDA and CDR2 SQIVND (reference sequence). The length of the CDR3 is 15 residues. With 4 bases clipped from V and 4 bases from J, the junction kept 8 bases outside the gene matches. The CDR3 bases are TGTGCCAGTAGTAGGGACAGGGATCGAGGTTACGAGCAGTACTTC. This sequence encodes CASSRDRDRGYEQYF.

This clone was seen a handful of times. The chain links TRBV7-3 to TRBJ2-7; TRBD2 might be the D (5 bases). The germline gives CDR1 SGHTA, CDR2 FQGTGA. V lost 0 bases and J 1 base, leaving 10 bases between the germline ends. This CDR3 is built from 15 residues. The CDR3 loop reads CASSLTGGRSYEQYF. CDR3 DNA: TGTGCCAGCAGCTTAACAGGAGGAAGGTCCTACGAGCAGTACTTC. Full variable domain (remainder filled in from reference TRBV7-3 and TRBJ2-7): GAGVSQTPSNKVTEKGKYVELRCDPISGHTALYWYRQSLGQGPEFLIYFQGTGAADDSGLPNDRFFAVRPEGSVSTLKIQRTERGDSAVYLCASSLTGGRSYEQYFGPGTRLTVT.

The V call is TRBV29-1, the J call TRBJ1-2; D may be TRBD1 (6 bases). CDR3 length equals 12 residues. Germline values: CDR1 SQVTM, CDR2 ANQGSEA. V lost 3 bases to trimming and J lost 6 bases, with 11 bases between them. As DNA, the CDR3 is TGCAGCGTTGACAGGGGTCGCGATGGCTACACCTTC. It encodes CSVDRGRDGYTF.

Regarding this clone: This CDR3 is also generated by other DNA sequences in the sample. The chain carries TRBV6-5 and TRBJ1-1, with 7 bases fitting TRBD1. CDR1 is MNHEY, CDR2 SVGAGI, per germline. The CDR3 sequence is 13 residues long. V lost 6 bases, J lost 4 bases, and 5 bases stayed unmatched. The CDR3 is CASSLGGGTEAFF. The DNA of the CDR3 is TGTGCCAGCAGCCTAGGGGGCGGCACTGAAGCTTTCTTT.

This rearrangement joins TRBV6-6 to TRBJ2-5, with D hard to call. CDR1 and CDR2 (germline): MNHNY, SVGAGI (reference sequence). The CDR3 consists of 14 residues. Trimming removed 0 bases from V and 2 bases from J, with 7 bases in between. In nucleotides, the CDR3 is TGTGCCAGCAGTTACTCGGGCCTACAAGAGACCCAGTACTTC. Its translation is CASSYSGLQETQYF.

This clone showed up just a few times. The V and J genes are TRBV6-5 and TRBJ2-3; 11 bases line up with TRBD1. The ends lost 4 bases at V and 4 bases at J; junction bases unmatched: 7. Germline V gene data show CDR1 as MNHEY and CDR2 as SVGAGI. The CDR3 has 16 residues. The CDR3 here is CASSFGQGALPDTQYF. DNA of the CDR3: TGTGCCAGCAGTTTCGGACAGGGGGCGCTGCCAGATACGCAGTATTTT.

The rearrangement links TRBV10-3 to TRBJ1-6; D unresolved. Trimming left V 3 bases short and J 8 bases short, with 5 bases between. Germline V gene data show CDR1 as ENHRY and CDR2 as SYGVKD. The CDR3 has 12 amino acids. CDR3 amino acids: CAISDLDSPLHF. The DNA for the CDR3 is TGTGCCATCAGTGATCTTGATTCACCCCTCCACTTT.

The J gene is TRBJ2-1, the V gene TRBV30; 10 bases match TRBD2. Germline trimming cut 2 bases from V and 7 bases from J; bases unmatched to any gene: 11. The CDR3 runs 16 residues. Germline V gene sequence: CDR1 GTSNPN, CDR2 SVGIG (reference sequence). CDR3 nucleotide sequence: TGTGCCTGGAGTAACAAGCGGGAGGGCCTGGCAAATGAGCAGTTCTTC. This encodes CAWSNKREGLANEQFF.